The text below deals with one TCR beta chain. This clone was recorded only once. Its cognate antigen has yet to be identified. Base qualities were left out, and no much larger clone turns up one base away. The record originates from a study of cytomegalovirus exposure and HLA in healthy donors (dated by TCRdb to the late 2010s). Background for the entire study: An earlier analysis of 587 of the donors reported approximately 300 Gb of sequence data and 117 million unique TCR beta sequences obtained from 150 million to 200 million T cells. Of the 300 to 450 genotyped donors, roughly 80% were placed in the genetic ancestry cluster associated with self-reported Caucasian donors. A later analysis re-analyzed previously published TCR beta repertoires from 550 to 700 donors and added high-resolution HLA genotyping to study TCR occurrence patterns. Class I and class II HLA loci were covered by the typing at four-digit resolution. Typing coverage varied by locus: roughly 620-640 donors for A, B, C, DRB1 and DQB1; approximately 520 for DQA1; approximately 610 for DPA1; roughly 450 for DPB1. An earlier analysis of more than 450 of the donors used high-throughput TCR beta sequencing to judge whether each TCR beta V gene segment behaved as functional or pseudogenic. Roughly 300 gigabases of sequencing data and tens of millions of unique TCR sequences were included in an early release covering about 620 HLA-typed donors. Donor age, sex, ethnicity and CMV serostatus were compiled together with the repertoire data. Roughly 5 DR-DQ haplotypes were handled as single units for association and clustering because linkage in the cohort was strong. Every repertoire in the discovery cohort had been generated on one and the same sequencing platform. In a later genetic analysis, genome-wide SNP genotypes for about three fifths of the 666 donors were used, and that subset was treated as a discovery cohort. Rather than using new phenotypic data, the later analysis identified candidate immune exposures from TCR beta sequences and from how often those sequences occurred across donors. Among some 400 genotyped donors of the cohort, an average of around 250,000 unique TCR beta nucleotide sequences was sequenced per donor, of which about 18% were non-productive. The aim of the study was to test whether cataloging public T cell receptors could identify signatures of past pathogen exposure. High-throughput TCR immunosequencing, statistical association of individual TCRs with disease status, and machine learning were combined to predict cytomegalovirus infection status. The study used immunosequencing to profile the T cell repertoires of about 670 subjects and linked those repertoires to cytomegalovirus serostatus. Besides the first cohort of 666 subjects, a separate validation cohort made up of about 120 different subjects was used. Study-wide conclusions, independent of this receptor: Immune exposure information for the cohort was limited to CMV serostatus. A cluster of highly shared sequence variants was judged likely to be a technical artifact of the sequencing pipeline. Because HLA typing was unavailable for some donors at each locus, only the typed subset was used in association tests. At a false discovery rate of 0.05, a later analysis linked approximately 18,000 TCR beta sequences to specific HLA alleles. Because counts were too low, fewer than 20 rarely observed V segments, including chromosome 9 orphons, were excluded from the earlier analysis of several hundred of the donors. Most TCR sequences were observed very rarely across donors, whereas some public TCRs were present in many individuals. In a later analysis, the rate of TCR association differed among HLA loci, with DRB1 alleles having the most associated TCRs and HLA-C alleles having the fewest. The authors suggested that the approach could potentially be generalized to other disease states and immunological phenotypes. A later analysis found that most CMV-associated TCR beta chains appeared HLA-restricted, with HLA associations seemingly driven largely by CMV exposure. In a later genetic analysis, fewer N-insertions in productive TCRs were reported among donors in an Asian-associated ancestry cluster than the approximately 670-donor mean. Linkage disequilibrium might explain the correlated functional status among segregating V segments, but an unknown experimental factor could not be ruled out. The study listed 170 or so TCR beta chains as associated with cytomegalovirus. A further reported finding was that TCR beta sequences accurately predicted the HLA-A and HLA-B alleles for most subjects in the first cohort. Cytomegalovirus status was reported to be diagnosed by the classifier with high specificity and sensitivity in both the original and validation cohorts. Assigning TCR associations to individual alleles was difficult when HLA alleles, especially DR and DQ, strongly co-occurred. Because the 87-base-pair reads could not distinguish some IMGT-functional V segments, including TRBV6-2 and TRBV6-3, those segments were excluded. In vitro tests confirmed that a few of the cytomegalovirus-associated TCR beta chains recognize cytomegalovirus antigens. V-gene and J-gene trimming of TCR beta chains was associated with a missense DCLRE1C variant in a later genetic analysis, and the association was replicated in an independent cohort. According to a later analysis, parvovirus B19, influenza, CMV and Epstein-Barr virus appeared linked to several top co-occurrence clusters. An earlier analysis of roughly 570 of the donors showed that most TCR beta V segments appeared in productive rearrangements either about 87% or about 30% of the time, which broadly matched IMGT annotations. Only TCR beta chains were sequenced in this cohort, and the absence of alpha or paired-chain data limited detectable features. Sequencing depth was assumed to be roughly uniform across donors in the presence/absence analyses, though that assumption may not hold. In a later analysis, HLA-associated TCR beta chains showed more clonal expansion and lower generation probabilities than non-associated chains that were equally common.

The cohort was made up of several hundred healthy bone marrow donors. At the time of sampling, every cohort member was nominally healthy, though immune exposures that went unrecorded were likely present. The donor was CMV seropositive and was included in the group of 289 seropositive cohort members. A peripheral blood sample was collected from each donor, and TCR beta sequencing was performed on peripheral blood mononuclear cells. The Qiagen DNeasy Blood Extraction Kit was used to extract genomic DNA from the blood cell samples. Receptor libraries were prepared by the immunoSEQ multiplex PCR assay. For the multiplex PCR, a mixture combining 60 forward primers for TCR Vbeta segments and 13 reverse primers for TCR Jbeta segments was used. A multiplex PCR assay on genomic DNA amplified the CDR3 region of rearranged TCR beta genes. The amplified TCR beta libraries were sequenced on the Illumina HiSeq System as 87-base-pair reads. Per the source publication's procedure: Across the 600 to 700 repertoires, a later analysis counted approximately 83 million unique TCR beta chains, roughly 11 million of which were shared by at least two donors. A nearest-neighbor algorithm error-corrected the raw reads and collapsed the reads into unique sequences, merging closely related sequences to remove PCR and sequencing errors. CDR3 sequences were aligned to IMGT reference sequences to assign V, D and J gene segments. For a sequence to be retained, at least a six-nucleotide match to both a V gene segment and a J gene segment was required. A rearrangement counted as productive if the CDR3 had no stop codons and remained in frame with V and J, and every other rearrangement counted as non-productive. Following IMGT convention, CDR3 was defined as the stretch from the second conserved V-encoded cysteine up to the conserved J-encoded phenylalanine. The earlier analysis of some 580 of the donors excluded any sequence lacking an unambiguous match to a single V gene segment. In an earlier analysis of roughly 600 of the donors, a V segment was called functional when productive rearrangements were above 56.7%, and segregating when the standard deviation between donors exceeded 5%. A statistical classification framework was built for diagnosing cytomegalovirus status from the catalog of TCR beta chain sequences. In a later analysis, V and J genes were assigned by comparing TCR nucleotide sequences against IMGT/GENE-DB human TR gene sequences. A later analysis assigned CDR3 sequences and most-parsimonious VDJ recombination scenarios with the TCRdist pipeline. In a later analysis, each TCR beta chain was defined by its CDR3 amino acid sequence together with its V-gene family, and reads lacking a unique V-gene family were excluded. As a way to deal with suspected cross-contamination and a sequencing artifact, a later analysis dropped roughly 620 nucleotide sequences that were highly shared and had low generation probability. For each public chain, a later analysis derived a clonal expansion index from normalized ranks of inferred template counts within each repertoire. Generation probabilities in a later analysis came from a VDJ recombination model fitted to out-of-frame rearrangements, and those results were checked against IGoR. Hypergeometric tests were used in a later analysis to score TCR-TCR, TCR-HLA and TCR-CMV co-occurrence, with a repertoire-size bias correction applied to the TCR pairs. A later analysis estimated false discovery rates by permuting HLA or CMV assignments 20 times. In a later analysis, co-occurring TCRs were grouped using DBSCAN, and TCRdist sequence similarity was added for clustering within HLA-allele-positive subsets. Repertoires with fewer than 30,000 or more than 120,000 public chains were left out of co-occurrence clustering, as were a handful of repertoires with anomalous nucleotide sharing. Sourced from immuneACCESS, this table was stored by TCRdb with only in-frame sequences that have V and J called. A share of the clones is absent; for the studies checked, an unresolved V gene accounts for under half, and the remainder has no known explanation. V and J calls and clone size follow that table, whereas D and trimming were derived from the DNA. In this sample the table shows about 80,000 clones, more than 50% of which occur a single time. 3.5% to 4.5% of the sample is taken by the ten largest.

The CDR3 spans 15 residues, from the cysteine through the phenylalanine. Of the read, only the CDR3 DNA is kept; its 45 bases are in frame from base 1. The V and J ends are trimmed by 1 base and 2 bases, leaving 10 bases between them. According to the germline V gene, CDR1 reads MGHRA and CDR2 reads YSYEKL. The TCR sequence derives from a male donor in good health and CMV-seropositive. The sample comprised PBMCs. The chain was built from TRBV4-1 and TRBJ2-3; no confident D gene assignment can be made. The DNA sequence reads TGCGCCAGCAGCCAAGTAAGCTCCATCACAGATACGCAGTATTTT. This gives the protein CASSQVSSITDTQYF.